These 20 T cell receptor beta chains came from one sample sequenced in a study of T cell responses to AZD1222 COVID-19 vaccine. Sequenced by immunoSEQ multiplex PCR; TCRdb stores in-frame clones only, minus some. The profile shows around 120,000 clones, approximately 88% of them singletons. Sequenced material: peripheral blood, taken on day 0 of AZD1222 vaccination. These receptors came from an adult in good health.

In DNA, the CDR3 is TGTGCCAGCAGTAGCCAGGACAGGGGTCCTGAAGCTTTCTTT. It encodes CASSSQDRGPEAFF. The genes are TRBV6-5 and TRBJ1-1; TRBD1 agrees at 9 bases. Losses at the gene ends were 5 bases for V and 6 bases for J; bases not matched to a gene: 7. Per the germline V gene, CDR1 is MNHEY and CDR2 is SVGAGI. The CDR3 contains 14 residues.

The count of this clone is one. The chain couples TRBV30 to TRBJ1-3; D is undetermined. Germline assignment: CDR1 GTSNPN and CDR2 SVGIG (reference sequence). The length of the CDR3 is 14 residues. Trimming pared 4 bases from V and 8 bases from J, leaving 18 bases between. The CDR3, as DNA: TGTGCCTGGACCAATGACGTACGCCGGGACACCATATATTTT. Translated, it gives CAWTNDVRRDTIYF.

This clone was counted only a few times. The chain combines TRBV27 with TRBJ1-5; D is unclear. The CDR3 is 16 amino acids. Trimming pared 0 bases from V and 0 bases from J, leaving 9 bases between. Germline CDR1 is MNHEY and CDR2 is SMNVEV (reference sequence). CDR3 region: CASSLSAAISNQPQHF. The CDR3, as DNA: TGTGCCAGCAGTTTATCAGCCGCGATTAGCAATCAGCCCCAGCATTTT.

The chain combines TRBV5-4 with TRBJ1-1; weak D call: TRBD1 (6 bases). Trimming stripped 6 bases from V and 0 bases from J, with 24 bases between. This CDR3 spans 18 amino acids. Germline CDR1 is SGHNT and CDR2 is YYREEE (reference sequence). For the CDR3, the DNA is TGTGCCAGCAACCGTGGGGGGCCGAGGGAGGGGATGAACACTGAAGCTTTCTTT. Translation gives CASNRGGPREGMNTEAFF.

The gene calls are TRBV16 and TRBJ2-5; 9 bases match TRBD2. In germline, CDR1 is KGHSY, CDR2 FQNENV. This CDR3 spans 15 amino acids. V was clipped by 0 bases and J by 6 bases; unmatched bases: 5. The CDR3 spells CASSQSSGGIKTQYF. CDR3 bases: TGTGCCAGCAGCCAATCTAGCGGGGGCATCAAGACCCAGTACTTC.

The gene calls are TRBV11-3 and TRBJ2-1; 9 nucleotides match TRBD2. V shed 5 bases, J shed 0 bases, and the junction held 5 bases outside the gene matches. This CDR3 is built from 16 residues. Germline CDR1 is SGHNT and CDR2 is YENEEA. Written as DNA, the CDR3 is TGTGCCAGCAGCGGCAGCGGGGGGAGCTCCTACAATGAGCAGTTCTTC. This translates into CASSGSGGSSYNEQFF.

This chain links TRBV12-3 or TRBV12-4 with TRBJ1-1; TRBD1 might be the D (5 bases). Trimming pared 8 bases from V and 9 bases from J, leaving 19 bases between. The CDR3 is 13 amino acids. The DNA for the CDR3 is TGTGCCAGCGTGAGGGGACGCACATCTAAAGCTTTCTTT. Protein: CASVRGRTSKAFF.

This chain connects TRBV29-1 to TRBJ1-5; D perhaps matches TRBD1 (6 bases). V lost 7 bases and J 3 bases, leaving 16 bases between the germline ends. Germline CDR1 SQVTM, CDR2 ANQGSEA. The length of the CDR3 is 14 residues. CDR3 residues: CSAKQGGDNQPQHF. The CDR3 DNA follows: TGCAGCGCCAAACAGGGAGGTGACAATCAGCCCCAGCATTTT.

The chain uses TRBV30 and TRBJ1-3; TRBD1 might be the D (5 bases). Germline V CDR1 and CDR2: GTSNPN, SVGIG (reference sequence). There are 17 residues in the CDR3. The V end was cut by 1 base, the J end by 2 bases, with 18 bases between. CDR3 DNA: TGTGCCTGGAGTGAAGGGGACGCATTGTACCCTGGAAACACCATATATTTT. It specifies CAWSEGDALYPGNTIYF. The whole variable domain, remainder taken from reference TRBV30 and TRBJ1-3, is SQTIHQWPATLVQPVGSPLSLECTVEGTSNPNLYWYRQAAGRGLQLLFYSVGIGQISSEVPQNLSASRPQDRQFILSSKKLLLSDSGFYLCAWSEGDALYPGNTIYFGEGSWLTVV.

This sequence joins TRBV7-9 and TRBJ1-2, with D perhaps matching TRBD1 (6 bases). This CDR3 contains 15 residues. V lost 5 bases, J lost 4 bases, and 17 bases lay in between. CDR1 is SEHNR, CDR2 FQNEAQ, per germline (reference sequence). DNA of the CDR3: TGTGCCAGCAGCATATCCGGGGGGCTCGGCTATGGCTACACCTTC. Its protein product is CASSISGGLGYGYTF.

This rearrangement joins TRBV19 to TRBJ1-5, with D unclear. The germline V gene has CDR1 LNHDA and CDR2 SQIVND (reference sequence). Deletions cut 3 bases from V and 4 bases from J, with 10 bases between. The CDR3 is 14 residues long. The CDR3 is CASSIPRLNQPQHF. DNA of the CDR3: TGTGCCAGTAGTATTCCAAGGTTAAATCAGCCCCAGCATTTT.

CDR3 residues: CASSLEGGAQADTQYF. DNA of the CDR3: TGCGCCAGCAGCTTGGAAGGGGGCGCTCAGGCAGATACGCAGTATTTT. The chain carries TRBV5-1 and TRBJ2-3; 7 bases match TRBD1. Trimming cost V 0 bases and J 4 bases; bases outside gene matches: 8. The CDR3 extends over 16 amino acids. Germline V gene lookup returns CDR1 SGHRS and CDR2 YFSETQ.

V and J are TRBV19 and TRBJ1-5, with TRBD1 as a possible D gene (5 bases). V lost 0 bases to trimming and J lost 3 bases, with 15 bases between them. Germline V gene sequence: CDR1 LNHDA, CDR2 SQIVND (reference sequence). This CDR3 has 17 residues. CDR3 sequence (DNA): TGTGCCAGTAGTATAGAGGCGGGGCATGGGGCCAATCAGCCCCAGCATTTT. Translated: CASSIEAGHGANQPQHF.

CDR3: CASSPLKVGKLFF. The CDR3 nucleotides read TGTGCCAGCAGCCCCCTGAAGGTCGGAAAACTGTTTTTT. This chain uses TRBV3-1 (or the pseudogene TRBV3-2) with TRBJ1-4; D gene ambiguous. This CDR3 spans 13 amino acids. The V end was cut by 4 bases, the J end by 10 bases, with 13 bases between. The germline gives CDR1 LGHDT, CDR2 YNNKEL (reference sequence).

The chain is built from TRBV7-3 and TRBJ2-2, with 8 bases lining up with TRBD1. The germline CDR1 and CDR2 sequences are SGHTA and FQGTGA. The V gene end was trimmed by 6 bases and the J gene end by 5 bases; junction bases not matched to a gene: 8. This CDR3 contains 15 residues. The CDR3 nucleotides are TGTGCCAGCAGGCAGGATCGACAGGGGACCGGGGAGCTGTTTTTT. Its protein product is CASRQDRQGTGELFF.

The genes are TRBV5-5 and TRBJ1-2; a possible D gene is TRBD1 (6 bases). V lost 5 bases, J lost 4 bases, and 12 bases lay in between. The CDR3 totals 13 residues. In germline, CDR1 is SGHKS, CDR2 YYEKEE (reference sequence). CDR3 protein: CASSLETGYGYTF. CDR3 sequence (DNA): TGTGCCAGCAGTTTAGAGACAGGCTATGGCTACACCTTC. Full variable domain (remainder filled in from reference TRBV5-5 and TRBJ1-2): DAGVTQSPTHLIKTRGQQVTLRCSPISGHKSVSWYQQVLGQGPQFIFQYYEKEERGRGNFPDRFSARQFPNYSSELNVNALLLGDSALYLCASSLETGYGYTFGSGTRLTVV.

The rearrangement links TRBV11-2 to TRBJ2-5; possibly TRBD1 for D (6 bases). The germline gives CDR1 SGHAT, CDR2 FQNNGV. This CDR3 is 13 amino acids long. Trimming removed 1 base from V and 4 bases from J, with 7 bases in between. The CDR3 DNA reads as TGTGCCAGCAGCTTAGGAGGGGGAGAGACCCAGTACTTC. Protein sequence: CASSLGGGETQYF.

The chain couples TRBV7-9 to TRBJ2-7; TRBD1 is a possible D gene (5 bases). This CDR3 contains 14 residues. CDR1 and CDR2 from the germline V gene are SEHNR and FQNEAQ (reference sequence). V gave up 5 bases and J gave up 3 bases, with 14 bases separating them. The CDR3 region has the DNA TGTGCCAGCAGCGACCTGACAGCGATCTACGAGCAGTACTTC. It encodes CASSDLTAIYEQYF. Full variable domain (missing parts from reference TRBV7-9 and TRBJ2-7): DTGVSQNPRHKITKRGQNVTFRCDPISEHNRLYWYRQTLGQGPEFLTYFQNEAQLEKSRLLSDRFSAERPKGSFSTLEIQRTEQGDSAMYLCASSDLTAIYEQYFGPGTRLTVT.

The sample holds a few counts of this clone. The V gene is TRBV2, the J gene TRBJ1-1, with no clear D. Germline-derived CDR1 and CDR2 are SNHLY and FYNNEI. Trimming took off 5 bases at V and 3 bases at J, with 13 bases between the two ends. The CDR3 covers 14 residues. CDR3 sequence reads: CASSRVGGDTEAFF. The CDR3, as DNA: TGTGCCAGCAGTAGGGTAGGCGGGGACACTGAAGCTTTCTTT.

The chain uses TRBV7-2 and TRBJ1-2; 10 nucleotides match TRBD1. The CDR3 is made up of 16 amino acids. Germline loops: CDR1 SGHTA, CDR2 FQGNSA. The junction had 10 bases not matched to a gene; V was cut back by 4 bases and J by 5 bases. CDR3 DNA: TGTGCCAGCAGCTATACACGACAGGGGGCCTCTTATGGCTACACCTTC. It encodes CASSYTRQGASYGYTF.